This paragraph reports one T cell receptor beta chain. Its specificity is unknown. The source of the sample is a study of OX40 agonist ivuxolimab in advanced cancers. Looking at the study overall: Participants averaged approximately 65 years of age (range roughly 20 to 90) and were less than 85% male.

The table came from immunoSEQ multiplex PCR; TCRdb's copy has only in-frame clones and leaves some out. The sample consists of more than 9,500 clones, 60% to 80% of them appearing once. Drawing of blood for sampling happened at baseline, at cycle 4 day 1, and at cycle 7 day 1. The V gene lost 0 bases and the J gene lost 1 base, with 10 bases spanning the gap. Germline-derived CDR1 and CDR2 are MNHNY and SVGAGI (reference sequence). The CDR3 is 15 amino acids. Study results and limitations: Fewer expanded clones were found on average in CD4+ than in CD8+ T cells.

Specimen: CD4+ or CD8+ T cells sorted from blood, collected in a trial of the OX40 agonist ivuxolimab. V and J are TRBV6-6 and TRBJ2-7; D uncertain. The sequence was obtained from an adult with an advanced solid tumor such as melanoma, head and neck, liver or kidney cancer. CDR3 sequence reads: CASSYSGPESYEQYF. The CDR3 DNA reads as TGTGCCAGCAGTTACTCAGGCCCGGAATCCTACGAGCAGTACTTC.